The text below deals with one TCR beta chain. Its matching antigen is unknown. The sample belongs to a study of regulatory T cells in long-lasting Graves disease. Overall study findings and caveats: Persistent patients had more shared public clonotypes (2,741) than new patients (approximately 920). Persistent disease was characterized by preferential usage of TRBV28, TRBJ1-2 and TRBJ2-5.

Noted time point: persistent/refractory GD, antithyroid drugs over 5 years with positive TRAb. Preparation of the TCR library used RNA extracted from PBMCs. The ends lost 1 base at V and 2 bases at J; junction bases unmatched: 0. CDR3 length: 14 residues. Germline V gene lookup returns CDR1 SGHDN and CDR2 FVKESK. Arm-PCR of CDR3 regions and iRepertoire HTBI primers were the basis on which TCR beta libraries were built. TCRdb used MiXCR to reprocess the multiplex PCR reads, holding one entry per CDR3 protein. The top ten clones hold around 14% of a sample with around 460,000 distinct CDR3 sequences, approximately 22% of them seen once.

V usage is TRBV14 and J usage is TRBJ2-7, with 9 nucleotides matching TRBD2. The material was peripheral blood mononuclear cells (PBMCs), obtained when the disease was refractory, from a patient treated with antithyroid drugs. This receptor was obtained from a female donor with Graves disease. CDR3 nucleotide sequence: TGTGCCAGCAGCCAAGGCGGGAGGGCCTACGAGCAGTACTTC. Translating gives CASSQGGRAYEQYF.